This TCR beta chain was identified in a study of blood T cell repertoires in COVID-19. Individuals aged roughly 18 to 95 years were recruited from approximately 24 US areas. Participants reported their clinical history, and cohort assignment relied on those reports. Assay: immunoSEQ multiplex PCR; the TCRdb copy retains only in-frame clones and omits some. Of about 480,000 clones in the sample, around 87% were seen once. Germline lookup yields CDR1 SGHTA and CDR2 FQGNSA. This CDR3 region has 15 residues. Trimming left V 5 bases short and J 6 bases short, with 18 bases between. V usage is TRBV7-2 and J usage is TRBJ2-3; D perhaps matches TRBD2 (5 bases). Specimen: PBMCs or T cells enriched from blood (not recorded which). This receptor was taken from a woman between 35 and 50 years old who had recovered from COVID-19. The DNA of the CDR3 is TGTGCCAGCAGCCAAGGGAGCTCCCCTGGGGATACGCAGTATTTT. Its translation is CASSQGSSPGDTQYF.